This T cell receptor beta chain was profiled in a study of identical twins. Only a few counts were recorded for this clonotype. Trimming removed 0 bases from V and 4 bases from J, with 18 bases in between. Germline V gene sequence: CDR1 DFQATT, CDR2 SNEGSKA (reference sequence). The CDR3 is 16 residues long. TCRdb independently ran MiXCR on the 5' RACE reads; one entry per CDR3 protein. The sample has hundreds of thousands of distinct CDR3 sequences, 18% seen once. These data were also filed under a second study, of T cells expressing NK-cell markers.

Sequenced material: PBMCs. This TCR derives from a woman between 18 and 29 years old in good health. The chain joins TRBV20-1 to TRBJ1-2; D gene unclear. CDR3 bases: TGCAGTGCTAGAGATTTCCAGAGACCGAAATTCTATGGCTACACCTTC. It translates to CSARDFQRPKFYGYTF.